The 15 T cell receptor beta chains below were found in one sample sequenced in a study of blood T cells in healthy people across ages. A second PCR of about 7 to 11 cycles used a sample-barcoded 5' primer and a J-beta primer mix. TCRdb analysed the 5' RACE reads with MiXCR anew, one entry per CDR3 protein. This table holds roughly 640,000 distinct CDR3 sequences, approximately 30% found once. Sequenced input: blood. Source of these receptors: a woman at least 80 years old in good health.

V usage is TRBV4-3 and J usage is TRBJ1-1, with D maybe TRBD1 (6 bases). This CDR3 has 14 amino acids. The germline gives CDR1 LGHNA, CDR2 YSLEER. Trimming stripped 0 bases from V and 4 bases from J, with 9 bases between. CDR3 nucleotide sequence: TGCGCCAGCAGCCAAGAAATAGGGGGCACTGAAGCTTTCTTT. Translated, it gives CASSQEIGGTEAFF.

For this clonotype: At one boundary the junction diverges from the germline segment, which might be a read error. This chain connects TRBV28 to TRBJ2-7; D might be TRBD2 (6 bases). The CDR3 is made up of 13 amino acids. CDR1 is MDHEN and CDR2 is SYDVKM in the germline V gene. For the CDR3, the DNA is TGTGCCAGCGGTTTACCGGGGGCCTACGAGCAGTACTTC. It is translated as CASGLPGAYEQYF.

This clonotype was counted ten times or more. As DNA, the CDR3 is TGTGCCAGCAGTGAATCTGGCGGGGGGGTTCGAGAGACCCAGTACTTC. Translation gives CASSESGGGVRETQYF. J is TRBJ2-5 and V is TRBV25-1, with TRBD2 identical over 9 bases. V dropped 1 base and J dropped 4; count of bases not matched to a gene: 7. Germline loops: CDR1 MGHDK, CDR2 SYGVNS. This CDR3 contains 16 residues.

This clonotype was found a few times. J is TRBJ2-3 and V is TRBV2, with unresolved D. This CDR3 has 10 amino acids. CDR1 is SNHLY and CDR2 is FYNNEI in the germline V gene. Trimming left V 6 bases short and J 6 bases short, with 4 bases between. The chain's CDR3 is CASREDTQYF. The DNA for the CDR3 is TGTGCCAGCAGAGAGGATACGCAGTATTTT.

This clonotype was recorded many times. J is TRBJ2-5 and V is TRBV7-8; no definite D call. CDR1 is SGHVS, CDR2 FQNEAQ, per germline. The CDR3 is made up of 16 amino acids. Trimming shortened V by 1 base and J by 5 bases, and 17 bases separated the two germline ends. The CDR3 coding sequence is TGTGCCAGCAGCTTAGTTCGTACTACCCCGCCGGAGACCCAGTACTTC. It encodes CASSLVRTTPPETQYF.

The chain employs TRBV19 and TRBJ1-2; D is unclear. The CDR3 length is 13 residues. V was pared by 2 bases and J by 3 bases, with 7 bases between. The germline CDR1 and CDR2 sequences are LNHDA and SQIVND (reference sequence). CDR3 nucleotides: TGTGCCAGTAGTATAAACCAAGACTATGGCTACACCTTC. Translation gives CASSINQDYGYTF. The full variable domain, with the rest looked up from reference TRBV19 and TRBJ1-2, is DGGITQSPKYLFRKEGQNVTLSCEQNLNHDAMYWYRQDPGQGLRLIYYSQIVNDFQKGDIAEGYSVSREKKESFPLTVTSAQKNPTAFYLCASSINQDYGYTFGSGTRLTVV.

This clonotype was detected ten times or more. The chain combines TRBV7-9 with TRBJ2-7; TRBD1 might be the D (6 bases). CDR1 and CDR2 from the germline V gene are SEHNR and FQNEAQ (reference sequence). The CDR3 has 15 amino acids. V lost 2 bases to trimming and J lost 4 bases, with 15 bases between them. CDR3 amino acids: CASSLPAGESYEQYF. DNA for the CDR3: TGTGCCAGCAGCTTACCGGCAGGGGAGTCGTACGAGCAGTACTTC.

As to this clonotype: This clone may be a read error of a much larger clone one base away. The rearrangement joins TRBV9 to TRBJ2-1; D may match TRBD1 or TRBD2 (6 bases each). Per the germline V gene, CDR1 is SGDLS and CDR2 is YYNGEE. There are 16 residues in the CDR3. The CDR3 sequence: CASGVSPGGLYNEQFF. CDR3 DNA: TGTGCCAGCGGCGTAAGCCCTGGGGGGCTATACAATGAGCAGTTCTTC.

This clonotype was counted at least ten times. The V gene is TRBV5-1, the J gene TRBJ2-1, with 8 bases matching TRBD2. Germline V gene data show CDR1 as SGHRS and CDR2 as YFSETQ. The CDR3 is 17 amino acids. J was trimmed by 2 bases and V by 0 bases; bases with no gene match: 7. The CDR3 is CASSLAWGSGAYNEQFF. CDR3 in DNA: TGCGCCAGCAGCTTGGCGTGGGGTAGCGGGGCCTACAATGAGCAGTTCTTC.

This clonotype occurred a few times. Here the CDR3 DNA reads TGTGCCAGCACCATGCCCGTTATGAACACTGAAGCTTTCTTT. Translated: CASTMPVMNTEAFF. The genes are TRBV7-2 and TRBJ1-1, with D unclear. The V end was cut by 7 bases, the J end by 0 bases, with 12 bases between. CDR1 and CDR2 from the germline V gene are SGHTA and FQGNSA. CDR3 size: 14 residues.

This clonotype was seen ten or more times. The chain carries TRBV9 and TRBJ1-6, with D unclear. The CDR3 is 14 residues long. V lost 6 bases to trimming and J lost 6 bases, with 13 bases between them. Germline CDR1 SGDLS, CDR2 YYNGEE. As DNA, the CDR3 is TGTGCCAGCAAAGGAGATGGGAGTAATTCACCCCTCCACTTT. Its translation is CASKGDGSNSPLHF.

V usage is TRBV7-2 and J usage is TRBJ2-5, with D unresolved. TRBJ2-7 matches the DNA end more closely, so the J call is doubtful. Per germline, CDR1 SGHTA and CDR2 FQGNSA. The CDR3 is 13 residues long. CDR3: CASSLARVTEQYF. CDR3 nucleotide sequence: TGTGCCAGCAGCTTAGCAAGAGTTACCGAGCAGTACTTC.

The CDR3 loop reads CASSLGLLPGGYTF. CDR3 sequence (DNA): TGTGCCAGCAGCTTAGGTCTCCTCCCGGGGGGCTACACCTTC. This chain links TRBV7-9 with TRBJ1-2; D not resolved. CDR1 and CDR2 (germline): SEHNR, FQNEAQ (reference sequence). This CDR3 has 14 amino acids. V gave up 1 base and J gave up 8 bases, with 14 bases separating them.

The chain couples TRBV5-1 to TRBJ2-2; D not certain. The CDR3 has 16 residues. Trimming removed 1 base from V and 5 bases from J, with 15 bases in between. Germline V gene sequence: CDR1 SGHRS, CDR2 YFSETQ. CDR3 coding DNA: TGCGCCAGCAGCTTGTCCCTGGCAGCAAATACCGGGGAGCTGTTTTTT. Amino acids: CASSLSLAANTGELFF. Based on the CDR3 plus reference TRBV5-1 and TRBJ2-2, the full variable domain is KAGVTQTPRYLIKTRGQQVTLSCSPISGHRSVSWYQQTPGQGLQFLFEYFSETQRNKGNFPGRFSGRQFSNSRSEMNVSTLELGDSALYLCASSLSLAANTGELFFGEGSRLTVL.

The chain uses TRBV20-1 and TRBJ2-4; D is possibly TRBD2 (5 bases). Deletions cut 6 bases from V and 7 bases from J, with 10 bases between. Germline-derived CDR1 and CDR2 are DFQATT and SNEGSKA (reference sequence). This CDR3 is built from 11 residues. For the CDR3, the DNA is TGCAGTGCCCGAGGGAACAACATTCAGTACTTC. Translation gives CSARGNNIQYF.